This T cell receptor (beta chain) appears in the sequencing data of a study of patients and donors after allogeneic stem cell transplantation. This clonotype showed up just a few times. Germline V CDR1 and CDR2: SQVTM, ANQGSEA. Germline trimming cut 3 bases from V and 11 bases from J; bases unmatched to any gene: 9. This CDR3 comprises 13 residues. MiXCR, applied by TCRdb to the RT-PCR reads, yields one record per CDR3 protein. The sample lists about 160,000 distinct CDR3 sequences, approximately 24% occurring once. The chain joins TRBV29-1 to TRBJ1-2, with 10 nucleotides matching TRBD1. The sample was blood, either unsorted or a sorted T cell fraction (not recorded which). The origin of this receptor is a human donor who was either an allogeneic HSCT recipient or a stem cell or donor lymphocyte infusion donor (not recorded which). It is not recorded whose cells these are; they may come from a transplant donor. The CDR3 sequence is CSVEGQGFGGYTF. CDR3 bases: TGCAGCGTTGAGGGACAGGGGTTCGGAGGTTACACCTTC.